A selection of T cell receptor beta chains follows, all from one sample in a study of CD8 T cells in ankylosing spondylitis. TCRdb independently ran MiXCR on the 5' RACE reads; one entry per CDR3 protein. Of around 140,000 distinct CDR3 sequences listed, over 10% are singletons. Sequencing used blood, either unsorted or a sorted T cell fraction (not recorded which). The receptors originated from a female donor with ankylosing spondylitis or in good health (not recorded which). Each CDR3 is given with its conserved first and last residue. The D gene is left open where the match is weak. Clone size is not always given. Where it is, it says once, few, many or a class for expanded clones.

many	.	TRBV5-1	TRBJ2-1	CASSLGFNEQFF	TGCGCCAGCAGCTTAGGGTTCAATGAGCAGTTCTTC
many	.	TRBV4-1	TRBJ1-1	CASSQEYGGTEAFF	TGCGCCAGCAGCCAAGAATACGGTGGCACTGAAGCTTTCTTT
many	.	TRBV7-8	TRBJ2-2	CASSLNSPNTGELFF	TGTGCCAGCAGCTTGAACAGCCCGAACACCGGGGAGCTGTTTTTT
many	.	TRBV3-1	TRBJ1-2	CASSPPGTHWSYGYTF	TGTGCCAGCAGCCCCCCTGGGACACACTGGAGCTATGGCTACACCTTC
many	TRBD1	TRBV5-1	TRBJ1-4	CASSSGTGTEKLFF	TGCGCCAGCAGCTCCGGGACAGGGACTGAAAAACTGTTTTTT
many	TRBD1	TRBV7-9	TRBJ1-2	CASSSQGFYGYTF	TGTGCCAGCAGTTCACAGGGGTTCTATGGCTACACCTTC
.	TRBD1	TRBV19	TRBJ2-1	CASGWTGNYYNEQFF	TGTGCCAGTGGATGGACAGGGAATTACTACAATGAGCAGTTCTTC
many	.	TRBV20-1	TRBJ2-3	CSAPTGAPTDTQYF	TGCAGTGCCCCAACGGGAGCCCCCACAGATACGCAGTATTTT
many	.	TRBV6-1	TRBJ1-1	CASSEIGGTEAFF	TGTGCCAGCAGTGAAATCGGGGGGACTGAAGCTTTCTTT
few	.	TRBV5-4	TRBJ1-1	CASSLEDLNTEAFF	TGTGCCAGCAGCTTGGAGGACCTGAACACTGAAGCTTTCTTT
many	.	TRBV19	TRBJ2-1	CASSIPLRSYNEQFF	TGTGCCAGTAGCATACCCCTAAGGTCCTACAATGAGCAGTTCTTC
many	TRBD1	TRBV25-1	TRBJ2-7	CASRGQALSYEQYF	TGTGCCAGCAGGGGACAGGCCCTCTCCTACGAGCAGTACTTC
many	.	TRBV12-3/TRBV12-4	TRBJ1-5	CASSPSHGVNQPQHF	TGTGCCAGCAGTCCCTCCCATGGGGTGAATCAGCCCCAGCATTTT
many	.	TRBV10-2	TRBJ1-3	CATLGRNTIYF	TGCGCCACCCTCGGGCGAAACACCATATATTTT
many	TRBD1	TRBV7-9	TRBJ2-1	CASRRGGEVYNEQFF	TGTGCCAGCAGACGAGGGGGCGAAGTATACAATGAGCAGTTCTTC
many	TRBD1	TRBV20-1	TRBJ2-7	CSALGQGAYEQYF	TGCAGTGCTCTCGGACAGGGGGCTTACGAGCAGTACTTC
many	TRBD2	TRBV5-1	TRBJ2-5	CASSLAELTAGGKETQYF	TGCGCCAGCAGCTTGGCCGAATTAACAGCGGGAGGGAAAGAGACCCAGTACTTC
many	TRBD2	TRBV29-1	TRBJ2-1	CSAVRDSGIVYNEQFF	TGCAGCGCTGTAAGAGATAGCGGGATTGTCTACAATGAGCAGTTCTTC
many	.	TRBV5-5	TRBJ2-7	CASSLEWTAYEQYF	TGTGCCAGCAGCTTGGAGTGGACAGCCTACGAGCAGTACTTC
many	.	TRBV20-1	TRBJ2-1	CSARAGGQLNEQFF	TGCAGTGCTAGAGCGGGGGGCCAACTCAATGAGCAGTTCTTC
many	TRBD1	TRBV6-1	TRBJ1-3	CASSGDRGRVTIYF	TGTGCCAGCAGTGGAGACAGGGGGCGCGTCACCATATATTTT
many	.	TRBV7-2	TRBJ1-2	CASSLFIGIGGYTF	TGTGCCAGCAGCTTATTTATCGGGATAGGAGGCTACACCTTC
many	TRBD1	TRBV3-1	TRBJ1-6	CASSQLGTGGLSPLHF	TGTGCCAGCAGCCAACTAGGGACAGGGGGTCTTTCACCCCTCCACTTT
many	TRBD1	TRBV10-3	TRBJ1-3	CAISPGQAGNTIYF	TGTGCCATCAGCCCGGGACAGGCTGGAAACACCATATATTTT
many	.	TRBV12-3/TRBV12-4	TRBJ2-2	CASSSQSPGELFF	TGTGCCAGCAGTTCCCAGTCCCCCGGGGAGCTGTTTTTT
once	.	TRBV7-8	TRBJ2-7	CASRPRVRFEQYF	TGTGCCAGCAGACCCAGGGTCCGCTTCGAGCAGTACTTC